This entry describes one T cell receptor beta chain. The V and J ends lost 6 bases and 3 bases, in that order; junction bases with no gene match: 4. CDR1 is SEHNR and CDR2 is FQNEAQ in the germline V gene (reference sequence). The CDR3 consists of 14 residues. This entry belongs to a study of cytomegalovirus exposure and HLA in healthy donors. Vbeta (60) and Jbeta (13) primers were used in the PCR. Authors' data handling: Later, tens of millions of unique TCR beta chains were counted in an analysis, and roughly 11 million of them were shared. Profiling relied on immunoSEQ multiplex PCR, and the TCRdb table lists in-frame clones only, not all of them. That table is the source of V, J and clone size, and D and trimming were worked out from the DNA. The top ten clones hold 1.3% of a sample with approximately 170,000 clones, about 85% of them seen once.

This clonotype was obtained from a middle-aged man in good health and CMV-seropositive. Input material: PBMCs. This rearrangement joins TRBV7-9 to TRBJ1-4; TRBD1 matches 7 bases. The CDR3 nucleotides read TGTGCCAGCAGGGAGGGGGCGCCTAATGAAAAACTGTTTTTT. The encoded protein is CASREGAPNEKLFF.